These 8 T cell receptor beta chains were all obtained from the same sample, sequenced in a study of shared clonotypes between healthy human individuals. Data came from immunoSEQ multiplex PCR; TCRdb stores just in-frame clones and leaves some out. Of 2 million to 2.5 million clones listed, less than 95% are singletons. Naive CD8 cells, CD45RO-negative and positively selected for CCR7, excluded terminally differentiated effector memory CD45RA+ cells. Sequenced material: naive CD8+ T cells sorted from blood. The receptors come from a man aged 18 to 30 in good health.

On this clone: Within the sample, other DNA sequences also encode this same CDR3. This chain joins TRBV11-2 and TRBJ1-1; possibly TRBD1 for D (5 bases). Germline CDR1 and CDR2: SGHAT and FQNNGV. This CDR3 is 15 amino acids long. Trimming shortened V by 5 bases and J by 0 bases, and 13 bases separated the two germline ends. The CDR3 sequence: CASSLGGLMNTEAFF. Here the CDR3 DNA reads TGTGCCAGCAGCCTTGGGGGACTCATGAACACTGAAGCTTTCTTT.

The rearrangement links TRBV28 to TRBJ1-2; 10 bases match TRBD1. V was clipped by 2 bases and J by 4 bases; unmatched bases: 4. The CDR3 has 15 amino acids. Germline V gene sequence: CDR1 MDHEN, CDR2 SYDVKM. CDR3 in DNA: TGTGCCAGCAGTTTAGGACAGGGGGACTTCTATGGCTACACCTTC. This translates into CASSLGQGDFYGYTF.

The rearrangement uses TRBV7-9 and TRBJ2-4, with 9 bases lining up with TRBD2. The V gene end was trimmed by 5 bases and the J gene end by 8 bases; junction bases not matched to a gene: 4. CDR1 SEHNR and CDR2 FQNEAQ come from the germline V gene (reference sequence). CDR3 length: 13 amino acids. CDR3 sequence reads: CASSPIAGDIQYF. In DNA form, the CDR3 reads TGTGCCAGCAGCCCAATAGCGGGAGACATTCAGTACTTC.

V is TRBV6-1 and J is TRBJ1-4, with D perhaps matching TRBD1 (6 bases). Germline V gene sequence: CDR1 MNHNS, CDR2 SASEGT. V shed 2 bases and J shed 5 bases, with 21 bases lying between them. This CDR3 comprises 18 residues. As DNA, the CDR3 is TGTGCCAGCAGTGAATATAGCGGAGGAGGGGGGCTGAATGAAAAACTGTTTTTT. Amino acid sequence: CASSEYSGGGGLNEKLFF.

To note about this clone: Additional DNA sequences in this sample encode the identical CDR3. The chain employs TRBV27 and TRBJ2-7, with 9 bases aligning to TRBD2. Trimming cost V 5 bases and J 3 bases; bases outside gene matches: 2. The CDR3 consists of 13 residues. Germline V gene lookup returns CDR1 MNHEY and CDR2 SMNVEV (reference sequence). The CDR3 DNA is TGTGCCAGCAGTAGCGGGAGGAACTACGAGCAGTACTTC. This codes for CASSSGRNYEQYF.

The V call is TRBV30, the J call TRBJ2-5; TRBD1 is a possible D gene (6 bases). Trimming cost V 6 bases and J 1 base, with 12 bases left between them. CDR3 length: 13 amino acids. Germline CDR1 reads GTSNPN; CDR2 reads SVGIG (reference sequence). The CDR3 is CACQGQVQETQYF. In nucleotides, the CDR3 is TGTGCCTGCCAGGGACAAGTCCAAGAGACCCAGTACTTC.

The chain is built from TRBV27 and TRBJ2-5, with a weak D call TRBD1 (5 bases). The CDR3 runs to 15 residues. V was trimmed by 3 bases and J by 4 bases, leaving 15 bases between them. Germline CDR1 MNHEY, CDR2 SMNVEV (reference sequence). CDR3 DNA sequence: TGTGCCAGCAGTTTTACAGGTGACCAAGGAGAGACCCAGTACTTC. It codes for CASSFTGDQGETQYF.

In the case of this clone: Other DNA sequences within the sample encode an identical CDR3. J is TRBJ1-4 and V is TRBV7-9, with 11 bases fitting TRBD1. The V and J ends lost 5 bases and 10 bases, in that order; junction bases with no gene match: 6. This CDR3 is built from 14 residues. Germline CDR1 SEHNR, CDR2 FQNEAQ (reference sequence). Here the CDR3 reads CASSLGQGAGKLFF. In nucleotides, the CDR3 is TGTGCCAGCAGCCTAGGACAGGGGGCAGGAAAACTGTTTTTT. Combining the CDR3 with reference TRBV7-9 and TRBJ1-4 gives the whole variable domain DTGVSQNPRHKITKRGQNVTFRCDPISEHNRLYWYRQTLGQGPEFLTYFQNEAQLEKSRLLSDRFSAERPKGSFSTLEIQRTEQGDSAMYLCASSLGQGAGKLFFGSGTQLSVL.